These 14 T cell receptor beta chains were sequenced from one sample in a study of CD4 T cells in relation to SARS-CoV-2 and coronaviruses. Sequenced by immunoSEQ multiplex PCR; TCRdb stores in-frame clones only, minus some. Counted here are approximately 70,000 clones, more than 80% occurring once; the ten biggest clones make up about 0.23%. CD4+ T cells from unexposed donors were obtained before the COVID-19 pandemic (2011-2018). Sequencing used naive CD4+ T cells from PBMCs. Documented subset: naive CD4+ T cells isolated by negative enrichment. All receptors derive from a human donor in good health.

The chain combines TRBV28 with TRBJ2-7; TRBD2 might be the D (5 bases). Germline V lookup: CDR1 MDHEN, CDR2 SYDVKM. Trimming pared 4 bases from V and 3 bases from J, leaving 7 bases between. The CDR3 runs 12 residues. The DNA of the CDR3 is TGTGCCAGCAGTTCGGCGGGCTACGAGCAGTACTTC. Amino acid sequence: CASSSAGYEQYF. Full variable domain (remainder filled in from reference TRBV28 and TRBJ2-7): DVKVTQSSRYLVKRTGEKVFLECVQDMDHENMFWYRQDPGLGLRLIYFSYDVKMKEKGDIPEGYSVSREKKERFSLILESASTNQTSMYLCASSSAGYEQYFGPGTRLTVT.

V is TRBV19 and J is TRBJ2-1; D call uncertain. Germline lookup yields CDR1 LNHDA and CDR2 SQIVND (reference sequence). Trimming pared 5 bases from V and 5 bases from J, leaving 10 bases between. The CDR3 runs to 13 residues. The CDR3 here is CASSPGPNNEQFF. CDR3 in DNA: TGTGCCAGTAGTCCGGGCCCCAACAATGAGCAGTTCTTC.

The chain is built from TRBV11-3 and TRBJ2-7; D gene uncertain. This CDR3 spans 12 amino acids. Germline assignment: CDR1 SGHNT and CDR2 YENEEA. Trimming left V 1 base short and J 7 bases short, with 8 bases between. CDR3 region: CASSLAPGEQYF. CDR3 bases: TGTGCCAGCAGCTTAGCCCCCGGGGAGCAGTACTTC.

The chain recombines TRBV29-1 with TRBJ2-1, with 11 bases aligning to TRBD1. This CDR3 contains 14 residues. V was pared by 5 bases and J by 8 bases, with 8 bases of the junction left unmatched. Per the germline V gene, CDR1 is SQVTM and CDR2 is ANQGSEA. The CDR3: CSVRGQGASDEQFF. The CDR3 DNA is TGCAGCGTTCGAGGACAGGGGGCATCGGATGAGCAGTTCTTC.

The chain joins TRBV21-1 to TRBJ1-1. TRBV21-1 is shown as a pseudogene. The CDR3 totals 13 residues. CDR3 in DNA: TGTGCCAGCAGCAAGACTCAGAACACTGAAGCTTTCTTT. This gives the protein CASSKTQNTEAFF.

The chain uses TRBV27 and TRBJ1-5; the match to TRBD1 covers 9 bases. Germline trimming cut 5 bases from V and 7 bases from J; bases unmatched to any gene: 6. The CDR3 covers 14 residues. Per germline, CDR1 MNHEY and CDR2 SMNVEV (reference sequence). The CDR3 DNA reads TGTGCCAGCAGTCCCAGACAGGGGGGACAGCCCCAGCATTTT. Its translation is CASSPRQGGQPQHF.

This clone was found once. The gene calls are TRBV27 and TRBJ1-3; D is unclear. V was pared by 6 bases and J by 4 bases, with 10 bases between. The length of the CDR3 is 13 residues. The germline gives CDR1 MNHEY, CDR2 SMNVEV (reference sequence). The CDR3 DNA follows: TGTGCCAGCAGACGGGGATCCGGAAACACCATATATTTT. The encoded protein is CASRRGSGNTIYF.

This chain joins TRBV9 and TRBJ2-7, with D possibly matching TRBD2 (6 bases). Trimming cost V 3 bases and J 0 bases, with 13 bases left between them. Germline loops: CDR1 SGDLS, CDR2 YYNGEE. The CDR3 spans 15 residues. CDR3 loop: CASSGPGLSSYEQYF. CDR3 bases: TGTGCCAGCAGCGGCCCGGGACTGAGCTCCTACGAGCAGTACTTC.

This chain links TRBV5-1 with TRBJ2-7; D may be TRBD1 or TRBD2 (5 bases each). V was shortened by 0 bases and J by 5 bases, with 12 bases between the two germline ends. CDR3 size: 14 residues. Germline CDR1 and CDR2: SGHRS and YFSETQ. CDR3 nucleotides: TGCGCCAGCAGCTTGGATCTGGGGGTCAACGAGCAGTACTTC. Translating gives CASSLDLGVNEQYF.

The rearrangement links TRBV2 to TRBJ1-5; 8 bases match TRBD1. This CDR3 comprises 15 residues. Germline V gene data show CDR1 as SNHLY and CDR2 as FYNNEI. The V gene end was trimmed by 6 bases and the J gene end by 1 base; junction bases not matched to a gene: 5. In DNA, the CDR3 is TGTGCCAGCAGCGCTCAGGGGGCAAGCAATCAGCCCCAGCATTTT. Translated, it gives CASSAQGASNQPQHF.

This clone was observed a single time. This chain uses TRBV15 with TRBJ2-7; D unresolved. This CDR3 is 15 amino acids long. CDR1 LNHNV and CDR2 YYDKDF come from the germline V gene (reference sequence). V was trimmed by 4 bases and J by 4 bases, leaving 17 bases between them. The CDR3 sequence: CATSIDRKAPYEQYF. DNA of the CDR3: TGTGCCACCAGCATAGACCGAAAAGCCCCGTACGAGCAGTACTTC.

The chain is built from TRBV6-5 and TRBJ2-3; no clear D gene. V was cut by 5 bases and J by 6 bases, with 6 bases left in between. Germline V gene data show CDR1 as MNHEY and CDR2 as SVGAGI. The CDR3 extends over 11 amino acids. The CDR3 protein is CASSRTDTQYF. The CDR3 nucleotides read TGTGCCAGCAGTCGTACGGATACGCAGTATTTT.

The V and J genes are TRBV10-3 and TRBJ2-5; TRBD2 matches 13 bases. The CDR3 is made up of 14 amino acids. V gave up 6 bases and J gave up 3 bases; unmatched junction bases: 1. Germline V gene data show CDR1 as ENHRY and CDR2 as SYGVKD. CDR3 in amino acids: CAIRGLAGEETQYF. DNA of the CDR3: TGTGCCATCAGAGGACTAGCGGGGGAAGAGACCCAGTACTTC.

The V gene is TRBV30, the J gene TRBJ1-6, with D uncertain. The V gene lost 3 bases and the J gene lost 3 bases, with 3 bases spanning the gap. This CDR3 contains 12 residues. Germline V gene lookup returns CDR1 GTSNPN and CDR2 SVGIG (reference sequence). The CDR3 nucleotides read TGTGCCTGGAGGTACTATAATTCACCCCTCCACTTT. Amino acids: CAWRYYNSPLHF.